These 5 T cell receptor beta chains came from one sample sequenced in a study of response to subunit inactivated influenza vaccine. Using its own MiXCR run on the RT-PCR reads, TCRdb lists one record per CDR3 protein. The table has under 500,000 distinct CDR3 sequences, around 9.9% seen once. The sequences come from PBMCs from blood, collected around seven weeks after vaccination. The source is a man aged 50-60 years who received an inactivated influenza vaccine.

This clonotype was detected a few times. V usage is TRBV7-9 and J usage is TRBJ1-5; D is undetermined. V was clipped by 1 base and J by 2 bases, with 12 bases between them. The CDR3 runs to 16 residues. From germline, CDR1 is SEHNR and CDR2 FQNEAQ (reference sequence). Here the CDR3 reads CASSLGDLVRNQPQHF. The CDR3, as DNA: TGTGCCAGCAGCTTAGGCGACCTGGTCCGCAATCAGCCCCAGCATTTT. The entire variable domain, with the rest obtained from reference TRBV7-9 and TRBJ1-5, is as follows: DTGVSQNPRHKITKRGQNVTFRCDPISEHNRLYWYRQTLGQGPEFLTYFQNEAQLEKSRLLSDRFSAERPKGSFSTLEIQRTEQGDSAMYLCASSLGDLVRNQPQHFGDGTRLSIL.

The chain uses TRBV12-3 or TRBV12-4 and TRBJ2-5, with 9 bases identical to TRBD1. CDR3 size: 15 residues. Trimming cost V 6 bases and J 9 bases; bases outside gene matches: 14. Written as DNA, the CDR3 is TGTGCCAGCAGCCCGGACAGGGGCACCGACAGTGCCCAGTACTTC. Its protein is CASSPDRGTDSAQYF.

The chain has TRBV7-6 and TRBJ2-1; 11 nucleotides align to TRBD2. The CDR3 covers 17 residues. J lost 6 bases, V lost 5 bases, and 12 bases had no gene match. The germline gives CDR1 SGHVS, CDR2 FNYEAQ. The CDR3 reads CASSPSFIAGGLNEQFF. The CDR3 DNA reads as TGTGCCAGCAGCCCGTCCTTTATAGCGGGAGGGCTCAATGAGCAGTTCTTC.

J is TRBJ2-5 and V is TRBV29-1; D is undetermined. The CDR3 consists of 12 residues. Trimming removed 4 bases at V and 7 bases at J, with 13 bases between. The germline CDR1 and CDR2 sequences are SQVTM and ANQGSEA. The DNA of the CDR3 is TGCAGCGTTGTTCGGAAAATGGGGACCCAGTACTTC. This translates into CSVVRKMGTQYF.

The rearrangement uses TRBV5-1 and TRBJ2-2, with D uncertain. Germline CDR1 and CDR2: SGHRS and YFSETQ. Trimming removed 3 bases at V and 6 bases at J, with 18 bases between. CDR3 length: 16 residues. The CDR3 DNA is TGCGCCAGCAGCTGGAGTGGGGTCTCTATCTCCGGGGAGCTGTTTTTT. This sequence encodes CASSWSGVSISGELFF.